The next 9 T cell receptor beta chains were all read from a single sample in a study of siplizumab effects on memory and regulatory T cells. Generated by immunoSEQ multiplex PCR, the TCRdb table keeps only in-frame clones and is missing some. Here the sample spans about 64,000 clones, 90% to 97% being singletons. Sequenced material: naive CD8+ T cells sorted from blood. Receptors were obtained from a human donor in good health.

This chain uses TRBV27 with TRBJ2-5, with D unresolved. Germline V gives CDR1 MNHEY, CDR2 SMNVEV (reference sequence). There are 16 residues in the CDR3. Between the trimmed V and J ends, which lost 5 bases and 2 bases, there was a span of 18 bases. DNA for the CDR3: TGTGCCAGCAGTCTCCGACCATCGACGTTACAAGAGACCCAGTACTTC. Encoded protein: CASSLRPSTLQETQYF.

This chain uses TRBV9 with TRBJ1-6; 7 nucleotides align to TRBD1. Germline CDR1 is SGDLS and CDR2 is YYNGEE. V trimming: 4 bases; J trimming: 11 bases; junction bases outside the gene matches: 6. There are 13 residues in the CDR3. CDR3: CASSPGQPAPLHF. DNA for the CDR3: TGTGCCAGCAGCCCGGGACAGCCGGCACCCCTCCACTTT.

V usage is TRBV2 and J usage is TRBJ2-7, with 7 bases aligning to TRBD1. The CDR3 is made up of 15 amino acids. With V trimmed by 3 bases and J by 0 bases, 5 bases remained unmatched. Germline V gives CDR1 SNHLY, CDR2 FYNNEI. In nucleotides, the CDR3 is TGTGCCAGCAGTGACCTGACAGGGCTCTCCTACGAGCAGTACTTC. Translation gives CASSDLTGLSYEQYF.

The CDR3 here is CAIQKGGADGYTF. The CDR3 DNA reads as TGTGCCATCCAAAAGGGGGGGGCGGATGGCTACACCTTC. The chain uses TRBV10-3 and TRBJ1-2; D may be TRBD1 (6 bases). This CDR3 is built from 13 residues. Germline CDR1 and CDR2: ENHRY and SYGVKD. V lost 8 bases to trimming and J lost 6 bases, with 16 bases between them.

This clone was seen once. The rearrangement uses TRBV5-6 and TRBJ2-5, with D possibly being TRBD1 (5 bases). The germline V gene has CDR1 SGHDT and CDR2 YYEEEE. V was pared by 4 bases and J by 0 bases, with 10 bases between. The CDR3 has 14 residues. The CDR3 here is CASSTNRNQETQYF. In DNA form, the CDR3 reads TGTGCCAGCAGCACTAACAGGAACCAAGAGACCCAGTACTTC.

The chain recombines TRBV9 with TRBJ2-3, with D perhaps matching TRBD2 (5 bases). This CDR3 has 13 amino acids. The V gene's germline CDR1 is SGDLS and CDR2 YYNGEE. Trimming removed 2 bases at V and 4 bases at J, with 8 bases between. The CDR3 sequence: CASSVSGADTQYF. DNA of the CDR3: TGTGCCAGCAGCGTTTCCGGGGCAGATACGCAGTATTTT.

Points on this clone: This specimen includes other DNA sequences encoding the same CDR3. This chain links TRBV7-3 with TRBJ2-7; D gene ambiguous. Germline CDR1 SGHTA, CDR2 FQGTGA. The CDR3 covers 13 residues. Trimming stripped 1 base from V and 2 bases from J, with 6 bases between. CDR3 nucleotide sequence: TGTGCCAGCAGCTTAAGTCCTACCTACGAGCAGTACTTC. Translated, it gives CASSLSPTYEQYF.

This clone was seen a single time. The chain recombines TRBV27 with TRBJ2-1, with D uncertain. Germline V gene sequence: CDR1 MNHEY, CDR2 SMNVEV (reference sequence). The V gene lost 5 bases and the J gene lost 4 bases, with 9 bases spanning the gap. The CDR3 spans 13 residues. The CDR3 nucleotides are TGTGCCAGCAGTCCAAACTTGTACAATGAGCAGTTCTTC. Its translation: CASSPNLYNEQFF.

This chain joins TRBV27 and TRBJ1-4, with 9 nucleotides matching TRBD1. The V and J ends lost 0 bases and 8 bases, in that order; junction bases with no gene match: 10. Germline CDR1 is MNHEY and CDR2 is SMNVEV (reference sequence). The CDR3 is 17 amino acids. The CDR3, as DNA: TGTGCCAGCAGTTTATCCGTAACCGGGACAGGGCGGGAAAAACTGTTTTTT. Translation: CASSLSVTGTGREKLFF.